The 18 T cell receptor beta chains in this list originate from one sample, sequenced in a study of identical twins. TCRdb processed the 5' RACE reads anew with MiXCR; each CDR3 protein has one entry. Among 700,000 to 950,000 distinct CDR3 sequences listed, roughly an eighth were seen once. The same data also contributed to another study, on yellow fever vaccine responses in identical twins.

Sequencing used PBMCs. These receptor sequences come from a woman between 18 and 29 years old in good health.

The genes are TRBV25-1 and TRBJ2-1, with D possibly matching TRBD2 (6 bases). V was cut by 3 bases and J by 6 bases, with 9 bases left in between. The germline V gene encodes CDR1 MGHDK and CDR2 SYGVNS. The CDR3 is 13 residues long. Here the CDR3 DNA reads TGTGCCAGCAGTGAGCGGGGTTTCAATGAGCAGTTCTTC. Residues: CASSERGFNEQFF.

The chain couples TRBV6-2 or TRBV6-3 to TRBJ2-7; 14 positions agree with TRBD2. The CDR3 covers 17 residues. Germline V gene data show CDR1 as MNHEY and CDR2 as SVGEGT. The J segment lost 0 bases and the V segment lost 6 bases, leaving 7 bases of the junction unmatched. The CDR3 nucleotides read TGTGCCAGCAGCTTTCGGACTAGCGGGGGGAGCTCCTACGAGCAGTACGTC. Translating gives CASSFRTSGGSSYEQYV.

The table lists this clonotype with a few counts. The rearrangement joins TRBV18 to TRBJ2-7; 9 nucleotides match TRBD1. The V gene end was trimmed by 3 bases and the J gene end by 2 bases; junction bases not matched to a gene: 5. The CDR3 has 15 amino acids. The V gene's germline CDR1 is KGHSH and CDR2 LQKENI. The CDR3 coding sequence is TGTGCCAGCTCACCCCCCGGGACAGGGACCTACGAGCAGTACTTC. The encoded protein is CASSPPGTGTYEQYF. The whole variable domain, remainder taken from reference TRBV18 and TRBJ2-7, is NAGVMQNPRHLVRRRGQEARLRCSPMKGHSHVYWYRQLPEEGLKFMVYLQKENIIDESGMPKERFSAEFPKEGPSILRIQQVVRGDSAAYFCASSPPGTGTYEQYFGPGTRLTVT.

The chain carries TRBV29-1 and TRBJ2-5; D possibly corresponds to TRBD1 (6 bases). Looked up from germline, CDR1 is SQVTM and CDR2 is ANQGSEA. V was clipped by 5 bases and J by 5 bases, with 15 bases between them. CDR3 length: 13 amino acids. The CDR3 reads CSVRDTSGETQYF. CDR3 DNA: TGCAGCGTTAGGGACACCTCAGGGGAGACCCAGTACTTC.

This sequence joins TRBV20-1 and TRBJ2-1; D gene uncertain. The CDR3 has 14 residues. Trimming removed 2 bases at V and 4 bases at J, with 12 bases between. Germline CDR1 and CDR2: DFQATT and SNEGSKA (reference sequence). This chain's CDR3 is CSARHSHMYNEQFF. CDR3 nucleotide sequence: TGCAGTGCTAGACACTCCCACATGTACAATGAGCAGTTCTTC.

This clonotype has ten or more counts. The chain recombines TRBV12-3 or TRBV12-4 with TRBJ1-5; D might be TRBD1 (5 bases). This CDR3 comprises 14 residues. V was pared by 6 bases and J by 3 bases, with 12 bases between. CDR3 protein: CASSPGTDNQPQHF. The CDR3 nucleotides are TGTGCCAGCAGCCCCGGGACGGACAATCAGCCCCAGCATTTT.

This clonotype was counted between two and nine times. This sequence joins TRBV2 and TRBJ1-4, with D unclear. Trimming pared 3 bases from V and 5 bases from J, leaving 10 bases between. Germline V gene lookup returns CDR1 SNHLY and CDR2 FYNNEI. This CDR3 is built from 14 residues. The CDR3 region has the DNA TGTGCCAGCAGTGAGGCGGCCGGGAATGAAAAACTGTTTTTT. Translated, it gives CASSEAAGNEKLFF.

V gene TRBV15 combines with J gene TRBJ2-5, with D possibly matching TRBD1 (6 bases). Looked up from germline, CDR1 is LNHNV and CDR2 is YYDKDF (reference sequence). The CDR3 has 14 amino acids. Between the trimmed V and J ends, which lost 4 bases and 7 bases, there was a span of 16 bases. The CDR3 loop is CATSNADSWGTQYF. In DNA, the CDR3 is TGTGCCACCAGCAATGCGGACAGCTGGGGGACCCAGTACTTC.

The chain carries TRBV7-2 and TRBJ1-4; no clear D gene. V was trimmed by 3 bases and J by 7 bases, leaving 9 bases between them. This CDR3 has 13 amino acids. Germline lookup yields CDR1 SGHTA and CDR2 FQGNSA. The CDR3 bases are TGTGCCAGCAGCTTCCGGCAGACTGAAAAACTGTTTTTT. Its protein is CASSFRQTEKLFF. The full variable domain, with the rest looked up from reference TRBV7-2 and TRBJ1-4, is GAGVSQSPSNKVTEKGKDVELRCDPISGHTALYWYRQSLGQGLEFLIYFQGNSAPDKSGLPSDRFSAERTGGSVSTLTIQRTQQEDSAVYLCASSFRQTEKLFFGSGTQLSVL.

The chain is built from TRBV14 and TRBJ2-1; no clear D. From germline, CDR1 is SGHDN and CDR2 FVKESK. The germline V and J ends were trimmed by 4 bases and 0 bases, with 22 bases remaining between them. The CDR3 covers 19 residues. The CDR3: CASSLRPRSTESSYNEQFF. The CDR3 DNA reads as TGTGCCAGCAGCCTAAGGCCCCGATCGACGGAGAGCTCCTACAATGAGCAGTTCTTC. Together with reference TRBV14 and TRBJ2-1, the CDR3 gives the full variable domain: EAGVTQFPSHSVIEKGQTVTLRCDPISGHDNLYWYRRVMGKEIKFLLHFVKESKQDESGMPNNRFLAERTGGTYSTLKVQPAELEDSGVYFCASSLRPRSTESSYNEQFFGPGTRLTVL.

The chain recombines TRBV7-9 with TRBJ2-5, with D uncertain. The germline gives CDR1 SEHNR, CDR2 FQNEAQ (reference sequence). The CDR3 covers 14 residues. Trimming left V 5 bases short and J 0 bases short, with 10 bases between. The DNA for the CDR3 is TGTGCCAGCAGCCCCCAAGGGTACCAAGAGACCCAGTACTTC. Translated: CASSPQGYQETQYF.

The sample holds many counts of this clonotype. The chain uses TRBV5-1 and TRBJ2-1; TRBD1 is a possible D gene (6 bases). CDR1 SGHRS and CDR2 YFSETQ come from the germline V gene. V shed 1 base and J shed 6 bases, with 11 bases lying between them. This CDR3 has 14 residues. CDR3 nucleotide sequence: TGCGCCAGCAGCTTGAGGGCAGGGGCCAATGAGCAGTTCTTC. It encodes CASSLRAGANEQFF.

V is TRBV19 and J is TRBJ2-7; possible D gene TRBD1, 5 bases. Germline V gene data show CDR1 as LNHDA and CDR2 as SQIVND (reference sequence). Between the trimmed V and J ends, which lost 3 bases and 5 bases, there was a span of 17 bases. This CDR3 contains 15 residues. The CDR3 nucleotides are TGTGCCAGTAGTATTACCGCAGGGCCCGAGCACGAGCAGTACTTC. Protein product: CASSITAGPEHEQYF.

This clonotype showed up just once. The chain couples TRBV2 to TRBJ2-7; D may be TRBD2 (5 bases). Trimming left V 5 bases short and J 3 bases short, with 8 bases between. Looked up from germline, CDR1 is SNHLY and CDR2 is FYNNEI. CDR3 length: 12 residues. The CDR3 reads CASSTDFYEQYF. CDR3 coding DNA: TGTGCCAGCAGTACGGACTTCTACGAGCAGTACTTC.

The chain couples TRBV7-9 to TRBJ2-5; 8 bases fit TRBD2. The germline CDR1 and CDR2 sequences are SEHNR and FQNEAQ (reference sequence). CDR3 length equals 14 residues. With V trimmed by 6 bases and J by 4 bases, 7 bases remained unmatched. CDR3 in DNA: TGTGCCAGCAGAGATCCCGGGGGGGGAGAGACCCAGTACTTC. It yields the protein CASRDPGGGETQYF.

This clonotype was detected only a few times. The chain uses TRBV12-3 or TRBV12-4 and TRBJ2-7; D unresolved. The CDR3 runs 13 residues. The V gene lost 7 bases and the J gene lost 2 bases, with 12 bases spanning the gap. This CDR3 reads CASTALGAYEQYF. The CDR3 DNA is TGTGCCAGCACTGCCCTAGGAGCCTACGAGCAGTACTTC.

This clonotype was observed a few times. V usage is TRBV20-1 and J usage is TRBJ1-5, with 12 bases fitting TRBD1. Germline assignment: CDR1 DFQATT and CDR2 SNEGSKA (reference sequence). The CDR3 loop spans 16 amino acids. V gave up 6 bases and J gave up 0 bases; unmatched junction bases: 6. CDR3 coding DNA: TGCAGTGCGCGGGACAGGGGGCTGGGTAGCAATCAGCCCCAGCATTTT. It encodes CSARDRGLGSNQPQHF.

There are many counts of this clonotype. The chain joins TRBV29-1 to TRBJ1-1; 7 nucleotides line up with TRBD1. CDR1 and CDR2 (germline): SQVTM, ANQGSEA. V lost 1 base and J lost 6; bases outside the gene matches: 5. There are 13 residues in the CDR3. CDR3 region: CSVEGETGPEAFF. The DNA for the CDR3 is TGCAGCGTTGAAGGAGAGACAGGGCCTGAAGCTTTCTTT.